Given below is one TCR beta chain in context. This specimen comes from a study of blood T cell repertoires in COVID-19. Looking at the study overall: PBMCs, B-cell-depleted T cells, or T cells provided the cDNA or gDNA that made up the material.

As processed by the authors: Amplification with reference gene primers provided the estimates of nucleated cell counts. This table comes from immunoSEQ multiplex PCR, and its TCRdb copy is limited to in-frame clones, with some not included. V, J and clone size are taken as reported in that table, and D and trimming were inferred from the DNA itself. The sample has 280,000 or so clones, 70% to 90% seen once; the top ten hold under 2.5%. Participant-given clinical history determined each cohort assignment. Donors of Cohort 3 who recovered were those that had two negative PCRs, clearance, or symptom resolution. The sequenced sample consisted of PBMCs or T cells enriched from blood (not recorded which). The receptor was isolated from a man between 25 and 39 years old who had recovered from COVID-19.

The CDR3 protein is CASSPEVGTQYF. CDR3 nucleotide sequence: TGTGCCAGCAGCCCGGAGGTAGGGACCCAGTACTTC. The chain employs TRBV9 and TRBJ2-5, with D possibly being TRBD2 (5 bases). The CDR3 is 12 residues long. Between the trimmed V and J ends, which lost 4 bases and 7 bases, there was a span of 11 bases. Germline loops: CDR1 SGDLS, CDR2 YYNGEE.